The T cell receptor (beta chain) described here comes from a study of cytomegalovirus exposure and HLA in healthy donors. Study context: HLA-typed donors were the source of around 77 million unique TCRs held in an early data release.

The germline V gene has CDR1 GTSNPN and CDR2 SVGIG (reference sequence). Trimming took 2 bases from V and 1 from J, leaving 11 bases between them. The CDR3 is 14 amino acids. In this sample, this clone turned up a few times. Its specificity is not known. This cohort consisted of healthy bone marrow donors. Study-level results: Later work associated around 18,000 TCR beta sequences with HLA alleles at 0.05 false discovery rate. Cytomegalovirus association was assigned to about 150 TCR beta chains.

Primers for the PCR totalled 60 Vbeta and 13 Jbeta. TCRdb's table, derived via immunoSEQ multiplex PCR, lists solely in-frame clones and lacks some. The sample shows roughly 190,000 clones, 79% of them seen only once. This TCR was sampled from a woman between 18 and 29 years old in good health and CMV-seronegative. The specimen was PBMCs. The chain joins TRBV30 to TRBJ1-1; a possible D gene is TRBD1 (5 bases). In DNA, the CDR3 is TGTGCCTGGAGTCGGGGGAGGGGGAACACTGAAGCTTTCTTT. It codes for CAWSRGRGNTEAFF.